Listed below are T cell receptor beta chains from one sample, sequenced in a study of human versus mouse CDR3 diversity and MHC coevolution. Assay: immunoSEQ multiplex PCR; the TCRdb copy retains only in-frame clones and omits some. The sample lists more than 55,000 clones, around 94% occurring once. Sequenced material: naive CD4+ T cells from blood. The receptors come from a person between 60 and 69 years old in good health. Both conserved end residues are part of each CDR3. A D gene is named only where the DNA matches it firmly. Clone size is not always given. Where it is, it says once, few, many or a class for expanded clones.

>.|TRBJ2-7|TRBV7-4|TRBD1
TGTGCCAGCAGCAGACGGGACAGGGTCTACGAGCAGTACTTC
CASSRRDRVYEQYF
>.|TRBJ2-5|TRBV9|TRBD1
TGTGCCAGCAGCGGCTCAACAGGGGTAGAGACCCAGTACTTC
CASSGSTGVETQYF
>.|TRBJ2-3|TRBV7-9|TRBD1
TGTGCCAGCAGCGTGAGGACAGGGGGAAGCACAGATACGCAGTATTTT
CASSVRTGGSTDTQYF
>once|TRBJ2-1|TRBV11-2|TRBD1
TGTGCCAGCAGCTTGGGACAGGGAACCTACAATGAGCAGTTCTTC
CASSLGQGTYNEQFF
>.|TRBJ1-5|TRBV7-6|.
TGTGCCAGCAGCTTAGGGCCTCCTCAGCCCCAGCATTTT
CASSLGPPQPQHF
>.|TRBJ2-1|TRBV6-6|.
TGTGCCAGCAGCGGACTATCCGTCAATGAGCAGTTCTTC
CASSGLSVNEQFF
>.|TRBJ2-1|TRBV6-5|TRBD1
TGTGCCAGCAGTTACTCGGACAGGGGGCCATACAATGAGCAGTTCTTC
CASSYSDRGPYNEQFF
>once|TRBJ1-4|TRBV2|TRBD1
TGTGCCAGCAGTGCCCCGGGACAGGCCCGGGGTGAAAAACTGTTTTTT
CASSAPGQARGEKLFF
>.|TRBJ1-1|TRBV5-1|.
TGCGCCAGCAGCTTGGTCACCGGGGTCGACACTGAAGCTTTCTTT
CASSLVTGVDTEAFF
>.|TRBJ2-7|TRBV19|TRBD1
TGTGCCAGTAGTCAGGACAGGAGAAACATCTACGAGCAGTACTTC
CASSQDRRNIYEQYF
>.|TRBJ1-4|TRBV5-4|TRBD1
TGTGCCAGCAGCCAGGGGGCCGATCATGAAAAACTGTTTTTT
CASSQGADHEKLFF
>few|TRBJ2-1|TRBV19|TRBD1
TGTGCCAGTAGTATCGGACAGGGGTCCTACAATGAGCAGTTCTTC
CASSIGQGSYNEQFF
>.|TRBJ1-6|TRBV6-1|.
TGTGCCAGCAGTGTACAGATTAATTCACCCCTCCACTTT
CASSVQINSPLHF
>.|TRBJ2-1|TRBV10-1|TRBD2
TGCGCCAGCAGTGGTCTTCCCGAGCTAAGCGGGAGACCCTTTGATGAGCAGTTCTTC
CASSGLPELSGRPFDEQFF
>.|TRBJ1-6|TRBV10-3|.
TGTGCCATCAGGCCGACGGAGAATTCACCCCTCCACTTT
CAIRPTENSPLHF
>.|TRBJ2-7|TRBV6-1|TRBD2
TGTGCCAGCAGTGACAAGGGACTAGCGGGAGATTACGAGCAGTACTTC
CASSDKGLAGDYEQYF
>.|TRBJ2-7|TRBV5-3|TRBD2
TGTGCCAGAAGCTTTACTAGCGGAGTCTACGAGCAGTACTTC
CARSFTSGVYEQYF
>.|TRBJ2-3|TRBV20-1|.
TGCAGTGCCCAGCAGGGAGATACGCAGTATTTT
CSAQQGDTQYF
>.|TRBJ2-2|TRBV27|TRBD1
TGTGCCAGCAGTTTCGGACAGGGCGCCGGGGAGCTGTTTTTT
CASSFGQGAGELFF
>once|TRBJ1-2|TRBV11-3|.
TGTGCCAGCAGCTTTTCAGTCAACTATGGCTACACCTTC
CASSFSVNYGYTF
>.|TRBJ2-7|TRBV29-1|TRBD1
TGCAGCGTGGGGGACAGGGGAAGCTCCTACGAGCAGTACTTC
CSVGDRGSSYEQYF
>.|TRBJ2-6|TRBV5-8|.
TGTGCCAGCAGCTTGCCCTTACAGGGCTCTGGGGCCAACGTCCTGACTTTC
CASSLPLQGSGANVLTF
>.|TRBJ2-1|TRBV11-2|TRBD2
TGTGCCAGCAGCTTATTGCCCGGGAGCGGGGGCAATGAGCAGTTCTTC
CASSLLPGSGGNEQFF
>.|TRBJ2-3|TRBV6-5|TRBD2
TGTGCCAGCAAGGGACTAGCGGGAGAGGATACGCAGTATTTT
CASKGLAGEDTQYF
>.|TRBJ1-5|TRBV18|.
TGTGCCAGCTCACCTAGGACAGACGGGAATCAGCCCCAGCATTTT
CASSPRTDGNQPQHF
>.|TRBJ2-3|TRBV21-1|.
TGTGCCAGCAGCAAAGGATCACAGGGGGATGAAGATACGCAGTATTTT
CASSKGSQGDEDTQYF
>.|TRBJ1-6|TRBV5-1|TRBD1
TGCGCCAGCAGCTTGGGGGACAGCGCAAGGGCACCCCTCCACTTT
CASSLGDSARAPLHF
>.|TRBJ2-2|TRBV10-1|.
TGCGCCAGCAGTGACCGTATCGGCACCGGGGAGCTGTTTTTT
CASSDRIGTGELFF
>.|TRBJ2-1|TRBV7-2|.
TGTGCCAGCAGCTTTGGGGCTAGCGCTAATGAGCAGTTCTTC
CASSFGASANEQFF
>.|TRBJ2-5|TRBV11-3|.
TGTGCCAGCAGCTACGATTCCAGGGGCCAAGAGACCCAGTACTTC
CASSYDSRGQETQYF
>.|TRBJ2-5|TRBV9|TRBD2
TGTGCCAGCAGCGCAAAGGGAGGGGAGACCCAGTACTTC
CASSAKGGETQYF
>.|TRBJ2-3|TRBV5-1|TRBD2
TGCGCCAGCAGCTTGGCCGGGACTAGCGGGAGGGGGACAGATACGCAGTATTTT
CASSLAGTSGRGTDTQYF
>.|TRBJ2-3|TRBV7-3|.
TGTGCCAGCAGCTTAAGTCCAAACAGGGCTAGCACAGATACGCAGTATTTT
CASSLSPNRASTDTQYF
>.|TRBJ1-2|TRBV29-1|TRBD1
TGCAGCGTATCCGGGACAGCACTCCTGCGGAACTATGGCTACACCTTC
CSVSGTALLRNYGYTF
>.|TRBJ2-2|TRBV2|TRBD2
TGTGCCAGCAAGACTAGCGGGAGAACCGGGGAGCTGTTTTTT
CASKTSGRTGELFF